Given below is one T cell receptor beta chain in context. Its antigen is currently unknown. It was with 60 Vbeta and 13 Jbeta primers that the PCR ran. Sequenced by immunoSEQ multiplex PCR; TCRdb stores in-frame clones only, minus some. The sample contains 85,000 to 100,000 clones, roughly 86% of which appear only once. The data are from a study of cytomegalovirus exposure and HLA in healthy donors. Findings of the study overall: Some TCR beta chains (roughly 160 of them) were listed as cytomegalovirus-associated. Cytomegalovirus status was reportedly diagnosed by the classifier with high sensitivity and specificity.

Sequencing was carried out using PBMCs. This TCR derives from a man between 25 and 39 years old in good health and CMV-seropositive.

The CDR3 reads CASSRRVDRGDTEAFF. In nucleotides, the CDR3 is TGCGCCAGCAGCCGGAGAGTGGACAGGGGTGACACTGAAGCTTTCTTT. This chain connects TRBV4-1 to TRBJ1-1, with TRBD1 identical over 9 bases. The germline V gene encodes CDR1 MGHRA and CDR2 YSYEKL. J gave up 3 bases and V 4 bases, and 9 bases lay outside the gene matches. CDR3 length: 16 amino acids.